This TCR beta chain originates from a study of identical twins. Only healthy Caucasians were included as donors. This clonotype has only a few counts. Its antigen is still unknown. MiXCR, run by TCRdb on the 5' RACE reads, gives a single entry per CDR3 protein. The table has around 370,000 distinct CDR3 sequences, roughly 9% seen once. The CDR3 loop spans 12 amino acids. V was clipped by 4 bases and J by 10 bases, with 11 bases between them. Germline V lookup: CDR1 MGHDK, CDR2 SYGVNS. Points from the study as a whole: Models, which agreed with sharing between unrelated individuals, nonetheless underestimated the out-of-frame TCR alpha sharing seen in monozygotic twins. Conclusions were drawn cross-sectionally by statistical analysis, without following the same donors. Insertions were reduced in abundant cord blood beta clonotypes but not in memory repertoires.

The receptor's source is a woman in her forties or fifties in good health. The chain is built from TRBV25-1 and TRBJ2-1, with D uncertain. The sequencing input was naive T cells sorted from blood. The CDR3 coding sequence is TGTGCCAGCAGTGCCATGACGAGAGAGCAGTTCTTC. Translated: CASSAMTREQFF.